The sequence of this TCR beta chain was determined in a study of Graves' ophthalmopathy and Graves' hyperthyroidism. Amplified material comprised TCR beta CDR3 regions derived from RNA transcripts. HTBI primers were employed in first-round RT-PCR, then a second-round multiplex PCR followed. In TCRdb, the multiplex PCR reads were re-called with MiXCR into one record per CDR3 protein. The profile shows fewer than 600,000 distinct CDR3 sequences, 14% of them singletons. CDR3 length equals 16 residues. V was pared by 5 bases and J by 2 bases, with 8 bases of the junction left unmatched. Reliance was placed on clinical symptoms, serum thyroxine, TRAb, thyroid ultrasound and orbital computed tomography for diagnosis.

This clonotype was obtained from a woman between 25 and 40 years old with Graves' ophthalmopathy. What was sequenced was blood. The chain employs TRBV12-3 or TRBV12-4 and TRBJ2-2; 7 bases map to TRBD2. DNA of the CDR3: TGTGCCAGCAGTGTCGGGGGGATGTACAACACCGGGGAGCTGTTTTTT. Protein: CASSVGGMYNTGELFF.